This is a list of T cell receptor beta chains from one sample in a study of T cells after yellow fever vaccination. TCRdb re-analysed the 5' RACE reads in MiXCR, keeping a single row per CDR3 protein. Among hundreds of thousands of distinct CDR3 sequences listed, 15% to 20% were seen once. The sample consisted of PBMCs, taken before the yellow fever booster vaccination. Receptors originate from a man aged 18-30 years who received the YFV17D yellow fever vaccine. CDR3s include the opening cysteine and the closing phenylalanine or tryptophan. The D gene is left open where the match is weak. Only some rows state a clone size, as once, few, many or a class for expanded clones.

few	TRBV6-5	TRBJ1-1	.	TGTGCCAGCAGGCCCCCTTTGGGGGAGAACACTGAAGCTTTCTTT	CASRPPLGENTEAFF
few	TRBV12-3/TRBV12-4	TRBJ1-3	.	TGTGCCAGCAGTCTCTGGCCGGGAATCTCTGGAAACACCATATATTTT	CASSLWPGISGNTIYF
few	TRBV7-8	TRBJ1-2	TRBD1	TGTGCCAGCAGCATGCGGGACAGGCCGCCTGATGGCTACACCTTC	CASSMRDRPPDGYTF
.	TRBV20-1	TRBJ1-2	.	TGCAGTGCTGGAGGACAGTCTAACTATGGCTACACCTTC	CSAGGQSNYGYTF
few	TRBV10-3	TRBJ2-3	TRBD2	TGTGCCATCAGCTCGTTGGTAGCGGGGACCACAGATACGCAGTATTTT	CAISSLVAGTTDTQYF
.	TRBV4-3	TRBJ1-3	.	TGCGCCAGCAGCCAAGACAATTCGGCCATGCATTTT	CASSQDNSAMHF
few	TRBV7-3	TRBJ2-1	TRBD1	TGTGCCAGCAGCCCCGGGACAGCCCTCAGCAATGAGCAGTTCTTC	CASSPGTALSNEQFF
few	TRBV5-1	TRBJ2-5	.	TGCGCCAGCAGCTTGCAAGAGGGGGGGCAACAAGAGACCCAGTACTTC	CASSLQEGGQQETQYF
.	TRBV6-5	TRBJ2-5	TRBD2	TGTGCCAGCAGTTACTGGACTAGCGGCCAAGAGACCCAGTACTTC	CASSYWTSGQETQYF
.	TRBV6-2/TRBV6-3	TRBJ1-1	.	TGTGCCAGCAGTTACCCGGCACGGGGAGGCACTGAAGCTTTCTTT	CASSYPARGGTEAFF
few	TRBV2	TRBJ1-1	.	TGTGCCAGCAGTGACTCCGGGCGTAAAGCTTTCTTT	CASSDSGRKAFF
few	TRBV5-1	TRBJ2-1	.	TGCGCCAGCAGCTTGGCTCTGTTCGGAAGAGAGCAGTTCTTC	CASSLALFGREQFF
.	TRBV5-1	TRBJ1-2	.	TGCGCCAGCAGCTTCGGGGCTGCGGGAGTCACTAACTATGGCTACACCTTC	CASSFGAAGVTNYGYTF
.	TRBV29-1	TRBJ2-5	TRBD2	TGCAGCGTTGAACGACGGGAGGGAGAGACCCAGTACTTC	CSVERREGETQYF
.	TRBV7-3	TRBJ2-6	.	TGTGCCAGCAGCTCCGCCCGCGGGGGCATCTCTGGGGCCAACGTCCTGACTTTC	CASSSARGGISGANVLTF
.	TRBV12-3/TRBV12-4	TRBJ1-2	TRBD1	TGTGCCAGCAGTTTAGGGACAGGGCTGCAACCGACGGCCTTC	CASSLGTGLQPTAF
many	TRBV6-2/TRBV6-3	TRBJ2-5	.	TGTGCCAGCAGCCCCGGGGAAGAGACCCAGTACTTC	CASSPGEETQYF
once	TRBV4-3	TRBJ1-1	TRBD1	TGCGCCAGCAGCCGAGACAGGGGGCGATTGAACACTGAAGCTTTCTTT	CASSRDRGRLNTEAFF
few	TRBV10-3	TRBJ1-2	.	TGTGCCATCAGTGATGTTAACTATGGCTACACCTTC	CAISDVNYGYTF
few	TRBV5-1	TRBJ1-1	.	TGCGCCAGCAGCTTGATCGGGATGAACACTGAAGCTTTCTTT	CASSLIGMNTEAFF
once	TRBV10-2	TRBJ1-5	.	TGCGCCAGCAGTGAACGGCCAGGGAATCAGCCCCAGCATTTT	CASSERPGNQPQHF
few	TRBV9	TRBJ2-3	.	TGTGCCAGCAGCGAGGACGGGGTCACAGATACGCAGTATTTT	CASSEDGVTDTQYF
.	TRBV28	TRBJ1-5	.	TGTGCCAGCAGGAGCCTTAATCAGCCCCAGCATTTT	CASRSLNQPQHF
.	TRBV6-1	TRBJ1-4	.	TGTGCCAGCAGTGAATCGCGGGTAACAGCCGAAAAACTGTTTTTT	CASSESRVTAEKLFF
.	TRBV7-2	TRBJ2-5	TRBD2	TGTGCCAGCAGGAATAGCGGGGGGGCCGGGGAGACCCAGTACTTC	CASRNSGGAGETQYF
.	TRBV5-1	TRBJ2-3	.	TGCGCCAGCAGGGAGGGGCGGAGCACAGATACGCAGTATTTT	CASREGRSTDTQYF
few	TRBV29-1	TRBJ1-1	.	TGCAGCGTTGAAACGAGCGAAGCTTTCTTT	CSVETSEAFF
few	TRBV27	TRBJ2-1	TRBD2	TGTGCCAGCAATACGGGGGGGGCCTACAATGAGCAGTTCTTC	CASNTGGAYNEQFF
few	TRBV12-3/TRBV12-4	TRBJ1-3	.	TGTGCCAGCAGGACAGTCGGGGGAAACACCATATATTTT	CASRTVGGNTIYF
.	TRBV4-2	TRBJ2-4	.	TGTGCCAGCAGCCAAGATGCCGGGAACATTCAGTACTTC	CASSQDAGNIQYF
few	TRBV25-1	TRBJ2-2	.	TGTGCCAGCAGTGAATTCAAGTCCGGGGAGCTGTTTTTT	CASSEFKSGELFF
few	TRBV10-2	TRBJ1-4	.	TGCGCCAGCAGTACGGGAAATGAAAAACTGTTTTTT	CASSTGNEKLFF
.	TRBV4-3	TRBJ1-1	.	TGCGCCAGCAGCCAAGATTGGCAGATGAACACTGAAGCTTTCTTT	CASSQDWQMNTEAFF
.	TRBV6-6	TRBJ1-1	.	TGTGCCAGCAGTTACACTCAACAGAACACTGAAGCTTTCTTT	CASSYTQQNTEAFF
.	TRBV12-3/TRBV12-4	TRBJ2-5	.	TGTGCCAGCGGATTTTGGGAGACCCAGTACTTC	CASGFWETQYF